This T cell receptor beta chain originates from a study of a mutant IDH1 vaccine in newly diagnosed glioma. As for the study in general: First vaccine doses came 4-6 weeks after radiotherapy alone, or with temozolomide cycles. Earlier care involved radiotherapy, temozolomide, or both, and the majority received both.

The time point was: week 35, safety follow-up. The vaccine gave 300 ug of a 20-mer mutant IDH1 peptide subcutaneously per dose. The patients received vaccinations eight times, in weeks 1, 3, 5, 7, 11, 15, 19 and 23. Sequencing used immunoSEQ multiplex PCR; TCRdb keeps in-frame clones, though not all of them. The repertoire holds 45,000 or so clones, with around 89% as singletons. Trimming took off 0 bases at V and 4 bases at J, with 10 bases between the two ends. Germline V gene sequence: CDR1 SGHRS, CDR2 YFSETQ. There are 14 residues in the CDR3. About this clone: Its antigen is undetermined.

The receptor comes from a woman in her thirties or forties with glioma. The rearrangement uses TRBV5-1 and TRBJ1-1; no clear D gene. The sample consisted of PBMCs, taken from a glioma patient whose treatment included an IDH1 peptide vaccine. The CDR3 DNA sequence: TGCGCCAGCAGCTTGGAAGGGCTGAGCACTGAAGCTTTCTTT. It specifies CASSLEGLSTEAFF.